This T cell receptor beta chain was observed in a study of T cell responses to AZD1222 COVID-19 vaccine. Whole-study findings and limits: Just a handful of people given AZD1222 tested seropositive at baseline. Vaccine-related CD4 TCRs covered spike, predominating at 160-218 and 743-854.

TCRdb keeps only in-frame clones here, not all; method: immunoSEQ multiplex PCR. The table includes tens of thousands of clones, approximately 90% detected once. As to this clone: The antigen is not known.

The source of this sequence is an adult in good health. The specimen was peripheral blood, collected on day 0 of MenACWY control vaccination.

The CDR3 protein is CASSPTESYGYTF. CDR3 coding DNA: TGTGCCAGCAGTCCGACAGAATCCTATGGCTACACCTTC. V usage is TRBV6-6 and J usage is TRBJ1-2; maybe TRBD1 (5 bases). Germline V gives CDR1 MNHNY, CDR2 SVGAGI (reference sequence). The V and J ends lost 5 bases and 4 bases respectively, with 11 bases between them. The CDR3 is 13 amino acids.